This T cell receptor beta chain was identified in a study of T cell repertoires in cytomegalovirus infection. The overall study: Recently identified HLA-C-restricted CMV epitopes were among the peptides used. In public TCR beta signatures, there were indications of both CMV infection and matching HLA type. Study outcomes and limitations: Individuals carrying CMV plus the relevant HLA were identified by cumulative frequency of public TCR beta families. CMV-specific TCR beta clonotypes restricted by HLA-C dominated the ex vivo response.

Worth noting for this clonotype: What it recognizes is unknown.

TCRdb reprocessed the reads via MiXCR and lists one record per CDR3 protein. The sample lists 300,000 or so distinct CDR3 sequences, roughly 25% occurring once. The material was cultured PBMCs, obtained from culture after CMV antigen stimulation. This TCR was recovered from a human donor in good health (CMV status not recorded). Some clones in this sample may be carry-over from other donors' samples.

This CDR3 is CASSPSGSPQQYF. The CDR3 DNA is TGTGCCAGCAGCCCATCAGGGTCGCCTCAGCAGTACTTC. The V and J genes are TRBV7-4 and TRBJ2-4; possibly TRBD1 for D (5 bases). This CDR3 region has 13 residues. V lost 5 bases and J lost 13, with 18 bases in between. Germline CDR1 and CDR2: SGHVT and SQSDAQ.